Included here is one T cell receptor beta chain sequence, with context. Antigen specificity is unknown. CDR1 LNHNV and CDR2 YYDKDF come from the germline V gene (reference sequence). Trimming shortened V by 3 bases and J by 2 bases, and 13 bases separated the two germline ends. This CDR3 has 15 amino acids. A roughly 10-day culture period preceded the isolation of CD4+ T cells. Participants were vaccinated with two doses of either the BNT162b2 or mRNA-1273 vaccine. Using immunoSEQ multiplex PCR, the repertoire was profiled, and TCRdb retains in-frame clones only, with some absent. The table lists tens of thousands of clones, roughly 73% of them singletons. The data are from a study of vaccination effects on CD4 cells after COVID-19.

This chain uses TRBV15 with TRBJ2-5; D is perhaps TRBD1 or TRBD2 (6 bases each). This receptor was obtained from a human donor who received a COVID-19 vaccine. Sequencing was performed on CD4+ T cells from PBMCs cultured without peptide, taken after COVID-19 vaccination. The CDR3 reads CATSRGLGGQETQYF. In DNA form, the CDR3 reads TGTGCCACCAGCAGGGGGTTAGGGGGGCAAGAGACCCAGTACTTC. Full variable domain (rest looked up from reference TRBV15 and TRBJ2-5): DAMVIQNPRYQVTQFGKPVTLSCSQTLNHNVMYWYQQKSSQAPKLLFHYYDKDFNNEADTPDNFQSRRPNTSFCFLDIRSPGLGDTAMYLCATSRGLGGQETQYFGPGTRLLVL.